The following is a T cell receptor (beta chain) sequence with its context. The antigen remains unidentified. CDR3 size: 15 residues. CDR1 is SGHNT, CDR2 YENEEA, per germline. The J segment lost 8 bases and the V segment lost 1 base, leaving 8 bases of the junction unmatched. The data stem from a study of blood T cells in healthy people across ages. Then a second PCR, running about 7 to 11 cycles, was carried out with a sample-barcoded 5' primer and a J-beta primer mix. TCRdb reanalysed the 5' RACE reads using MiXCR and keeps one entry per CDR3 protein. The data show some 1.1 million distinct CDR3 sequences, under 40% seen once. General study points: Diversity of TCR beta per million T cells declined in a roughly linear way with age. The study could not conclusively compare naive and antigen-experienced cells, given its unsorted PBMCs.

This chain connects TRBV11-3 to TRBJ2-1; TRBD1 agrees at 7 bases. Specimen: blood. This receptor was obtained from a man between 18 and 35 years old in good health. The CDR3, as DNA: TGTGCCAGCAGCTTAGCGACGACAGGGTCCCATGAGCAGTTCTTC. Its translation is CASSLATTGSHEQFF.